Each of the 2 T cell receptor beta chains below was sequenced from the same sample in a study of CD8 T cells in ankylosing spondylitis. No antigen is known for these receptors. MiXCR, run by TCRdb on the 5' RACE reads, gives a single entry per CDR3 protein. The table shows fewer than 450,000 distinct CDR3 sequences, with roughly a sixth occurring only once. Study-wide results and limits: Apparently characteristic of ankylosing spondylitis blood was a TCR beta motif (under ten highly homologous variants).

Input material: blood, either unsorted or a sorted T cell fraction (not recorded which). Source of these receptors: a male donor with ankylosing spondylitis.

This clonotype was counted only a few times. V usage is TRBV3-1 and J usage is TRBJ2-4; maybe TRBD2 (6 bases). The CDR3 runs to 14 residues. The V and J ends lost 0 bases and 15 bases respectively, with 18 bases between them. Germline CDR1 LGHDT, CDR2 YNNKEL (reference sequence). The DNA of the CDR3 is TGTGCCAGCAGCCAAGAAAGGAGGGTGGCCTTCTTGTACTTC. It translates to CASSQERRVAFLYF.

This clonotype was seen many times. The genes are TRBV5-1 and TRBJ2-5; D might be TRBD2 (6 bases). V was shortened by 9 bases and J by 2 bases, with 20 bases between the two germline ends. CDR1 is SGHRS, CDR2 YFSETQ, per germline. This CDR3 contains 15 residues. The CDR3 bases are TGCGCCACCGCGATCATGGGGACTCCTCAAGAGACCCAGTACTTC. Translated: CATAIMGTPQETQYF. Supplemented by reference TRBV5-1 and TRBJ2-5, the full variable domain reads KAGVTQTPRYLIKTRGQQVTLSCSPISGHRSVSWYQQTPGQGLQFLFEYFSETQRNKGNFPGRFSGRQFSNSRSEMNVSTLELGDSALYLCATAIMGTPQETQYFGPGTRLLVL.